Below are 12 T cell receptor beta chains sequenced from a single sample in a study of blood T cells in healthy people across ages. A second roughly 6 to 11 cycle PCR used barcoded and J-beta primers. TCRdb reprocessed the 5' RACE reads with MiXCR, giving one entry per CDR3 protein. The data hold hundreds of thousands of distinct CDR3 sequences, with approximately 59% observed a single time. Material: blood. Every receptor here comes from a man in his fifties or sixties in good health.

This clonotype was seen only a few times. This chain uses TRBV7-2 with TRBJ1-2, with 7 bases aligning to TRBD1. The V gene's germline CDR1 is SGHTA and CDR2 FQGNSA. The CDR3 is 16 residues long. J was trimmed by 7 bases and V by 1 base; bases with no gene match: 12. The CDR3 DNA reads as TGTGCCAGCAGCTTAGATACAGGGGCCGCAGGGGGTGGCTACACCTTC. This translates into CASSLDTGAAGGGYTF. The entire variable domain, with the rest obtained from reference TRBV7-2 and TRBJ1-2, is as follows: GAGVSQSPSNKVTEKGKDVELRCDPISGHTALYWYRQSLGQGLEFLIYFQGNSAPDKSGLPSDRFSAERTGGSVSTLTIQRTQQEDSAVYLCASSLDTGAAGGGYTFGSGTRLTVV.

This clonotype was seen only a few times. CDR3 coding DNA: TGTGCCAGCAGTGACGGCAGGGGAGGTTACAATGAGCAGTTCTTC. Protein sequence: CASSDGRGGYNEQFF. J is TRBJ2-1 and V is TRBV6-4; D possibly matches TRBD1 or TRBD2 (6 bases each). From germline, CDR1 is MRHNA and CDR2 SNTAGT. This CDR3 spans 15 amino acids. The V gene lost 2 bases and the J gene lost 4 bases, with 12 bases spanning the gap.

This clonotype occurred once. This chain uses TRBV12-3 or TRBV12-4 with TRBJ2-3; the match to TRBD2 covers 8 bases. The V gene end was trimmed by 6 bases and the J gene end by 4 bases; junction bases not matched to a gene: 9. The CDR3 is made up of 15 amino acids. CDR3 DNA sequence: TGTGCCAGCAGGTTCGGGGGGGCCGCGTCAGATACGCAGTATTTT. As protein: CASRFGGAASDTQYF.

The chain couples TRBV12-3 or TRBV12-4 to TRBJ2-3, with 9 bases identical to TRBD1. V dropped 5 bases and J dropped 3; count of bases not matched to a gene: 6. The CDR3 is 15 residues long. Here the CDR3 DNA reads TGTGCCAGCAGTCCACAGGGGGCGCGGACAGATACGCAGTATTTT. It encodes CASSPQGARTDTQYF.

The gene calls are TRBV5-1 and TRBJ2-3; tentative D call: TRBD2 (5 bases). The CDR3 is 15 residues long. With 4 bases removed from V and 2 bases from J, the gap between germline ends came to 14 bases. Looked up from germline, CDR1 is SGHRS and CDR2 is YFSETQ. As DNA, the CDR3 is TGCGCCAGCAGCGAGCGGAACCAGAACACAGATACGCAGTATTTT. Protein product: CASSERNQNTDTQYF.

The V and J genes are TRBV7-9 and TRBJ2-4; D may be TRBD1 or TRBD2 (5 bases each). Near its end, the DNA agrees better with TRBJ2-7, so the J call may be wrong. Germline lookup yields CDR1 SEHNR and CDR2 FQNEAQ (reference sequence). The CDR3 is 16 residues long. CDR3 bases: TGTGCCAGCAGCTTAGCTACCGGGTGGGACGGCTACGAGCAGTACTTC. This sequence encodes CASSLATGWDGYEQYF.

V gene TRBV7-2 combines with J gene TRBJ2-3; 14 bases match TRBD2. Trimming at V came to 3 bases and at J to 4 bases, leaving 6 bases not matched to a gene. Germline V gene lookup returns CDR1 SGHTA and CDR2 FQGNSA. The CDR3 length is 17 residues. The chain's CDR3 is CASSLTSGGGFADTQYF. DNA of the CDR3: TGTGCCAGCAGCTTGACTAGCGGGGGGGGGTTCGCAGATACGCAGTATTTT. Complete variable domain (other parts from reference TRBV7-2 and TRBJ2-3): GAGVSQSPSNKVTEKGKDVELRCDPISGHTALYWYRQSLGQGLEFLIYFQGNSAPDKSGLPSDRFSAERTGGSVSTLTIQRTQQEDSAVYLCASSLTSGGGFADTQYFGPGTRLTVL.

At least ten counts were recorded for this clonotype. The V call is TRBV29-1, the J call TRBJ2-3; 7 nucleotides agree with TRBD1. Germline values: CDR1 SQVTM, CDR2 ANQGSEA. V lost 3 bases to trimming and J lost 0 bases; unmatched junction nucleotides: 3. The length of the CDR3 is 14 residues. The CDR3 nucleotides read TGCAGCGTTGAGAGGGGGCAAAGCACAGATACGCAGTATTTT. Translated: CSVERGQSTDTQYF.

A note on this clonotype: Since a much larger clone is just one base distant, this may be a read error. The chain employs TRBV20-1 and TRBJ2-1; 11 bases align to TRBD2. The J call is doubtful: the DNA matches TRBJ2-7 better. CDR3 length: 15 amino acids. The germline V gene encodes CDR1 DFQATT and CDR2 SNEGSKA (reference sequence). The CDR3 DNA sequence: TGCAGTGCTCTGGGACTAGCGGAGCGATACAATGAGCAGTACTTC. Protein sequence: CSALGLAERYNEQYF.

The J gene is TRBJ2-3, the V gene TRBV28, with D possibly matching TRBD2 (6 bases). The CDR3 is 14 amino acids. The germline gives CDR1 MDHEN, CDR2 SYDVKM. With 6 bases removed from V and 5 bases from J, the gap between germline ends came to 15 bases. CDR3 amino acids: CASSPSGALDTQYF. CDR3 in DNA: TGTGCCAGCAGCCCCTCGGGAGCCCTAGATACGCAGTATTTT.

Here the CDR3 DNA reads TGCGCCAGCAGCTTATGGGGTTCAAGCACAGATACGCAGTATTTT. Its translation: CASSLWGSSTDTQYF. The chain has TRBV5-1 and TRBJ2-3; D unclear. CDR3 length: 15 residues. The germline V gene has CDR1 SGHRS and CDR2 YFSETQ. V lost 2 bases and J 0 bases, leaving 10 bases between the germline ends. Full variable domain (outside the CDR3, taken from reference TRBV5-1 and TRBJ2-3): KAGVTQTPRYLIKTRGQQVTLSCSPISGHRSVSWYQQTPGQGLQFLFEYFSETQRNKGNFPGRFSGRQFSNSRSEMNVSTLELGDSALYLCASSLWGSSTDTQYFGPGTRLTVL.

V usage is TRBV20-1 and J usage is TRBJ1-6, with D maybe TRBD1 (6 bases). Germline CDR1 reads DFQATT; CDR2 reads SNEGSKA (reference sequence). Trimming removed 4 bases at V and 0 bases at J, with 10 bases between. There are 15 residues in the CDR3. The CDR3 sequence is CSAKDRSSYNSPLHF. The CDR3 nucleotides read TGCAGTGCTAAAGACAGGAGCTCCTATAATTCACCCCTCCACTTT.